This TCR beta chain is from a study of blood T cell repertoires in COVID-19. Study-wide background: Material from acute and convalescent COVID-19 was sourced from the United States, Italy and Spain. In each case, the material was cDNA or gDNA derived from T cells, B-cell-depleted T cells, or PBMCs.

This CDR3 comprises 13 residues. Trimming cost V 5 bases and J 4 bases, with 11 bases left between them. Germline values: CDR1 SEHNR, CDR2 FQNEAQ (reference sequence). Original data processing: Using reference gene primer amplification, nucleated cell counts were estimated. Sequencing was performed with immunoSEQ multiplex PCR; in TCRdb, only in-frame clones are kept and a portion is missing. Clone size and V and J calls were adopted from that table, with D and trimming inferred from the DNA. The sample holds about 150,000 clones, over 75% seen once. Sequenced: peripheral blood. The sequence came from a woman aged 45-59 years with acute or convalescent COVID-19. The chain links TRBV7-9 to TRBJ1-1, with D hard to call. The CDR3 region is CASSTDRGTEAFF. The DNA of the CDR3 is TGTGCCAGCAGCACGGATCGCGGCACTGAAGCTTTCTTT. Full variable domain (outside the CDR3, taken from reference TRBV7-9 and TRBJ1-1): DTGVSQNPRHKITKRGQNVTFRCDPISEHNRLYWYRQTLGQGPEFLTYFQNEAQLEKSRLLSDRFSAERPKGSFSTLEIQRTEQGDSAMYLCASSTDRGTEAFFGQGTRLTVV.